These T cell receptor beta chains were read from a single sample in a study of blood T cell repertoires in COVID-19. The table came from immunoSEQ multiplex PCR; TCRdb's copy has only in-frame clones and leaves some out. The table has under 150,000 clones, around four fifths seen once. The source material was peripheral blood. The receptors originated from a woman aged 40 to 50 with acute or convalescent COVID-19. CDR3s include the opening cysteine and the closing phenylalanine or tryptophan. Where a row states a size, it is once, few, many or the class of an expanded clone; other rows omit it.

v_gene: TRBV19
j_gene: TRBJ1-2
abundance: NA
CDR3aa: CASNPARDSNYGYTF

v_gene: TRBV9
j_gene: TRBJ2-7
abundance: NA
CDR3aa: CASSVGSAVRDEQYF

v_gene: TRBV5-1
j_gene: TRBJ1-3
abundance: NA
CDR3aa: CASSRDTGPGNTIYF

v_gene: TRBV7-3
j_gene: TRBJ2-3
abundance: NA
CDR3aa: CASTCPGGAADTQYF

v_gene: TRBV13
j_gene: TRBJ1-1
abundance: NA
CDR3aa: CASSFTAGSEAFF

v_gene: TRBV6-2/TRBV6-3
j_gene: TRBJ2-3
abundance: NA
CDR3aa: CASSSGLLRDTQYF

v_gene: TRBV6-5
j_gene: TRBJ1-1
abundance: NA
CDR3aa: CASRTGVGTEAFF

v_gene: TRBV2
j_gene: TRBJ2-7
abundance: NA
CDR3aa: CATVPVFFSYEQYF

v_gene: TRBV19
j_gene: TRBJ2-1
abundance: NA
CDR3aa: CASSLSRIERNEQFF

v_gene: TRBV30
j_gene: TRBJ2-7
abundance: NA
CDR3aa: CAWSAGTKLSYEQYF

v_gene: TRBV6-2/TRBV6-3
j_gene: TRBJ2-5
abundance: NA
CDR3aa: CASSWTGPETQYF

v_gene: TRBV11-2
j_gene: TRBJ2-7
abundance: NA
CDR3aa: CASSLRTSGGSEQYF

v_gene: TRBV5-3
j_gene: TRBJ2-3
abundance: once
CDR3aa: CARDRGSPDTQYF

v_gene: TRBV6-5
j_gene: TRBJ1-1
abundance: NA
CDR3aa: CASSYSIPGLSTEAFF

v_gene: TRBV28
j_gene: TRBJ1-1
abundance: NA
CDR3aa: CASSFVDSLGHAFF

v_gene: TRBV3-1/TRBV3-2
j_gene: TRBJ2-1
abundance: NA
CDR3aa: CASSQADRESGSYNEQFF

v_gene: TRBV13
j_gene: TRBJ2-3
abundance: NA
CDR3aa: CASRRDRGDTQYF

v_gene: TRBV18
j_gene: TRBJ1-5
abundance: NA
CDR3aa: CASSPRAGDSNQPQHF

v_gene: TRBV18
j_gene: TRBJ1-2
abundance: NA
CDR3aa: CASSPGERARYYGYTF

v_gene: TRBV6-6
j_gene: TRBJ1-1
abundance: NA
CDR3aa: CASKVPGQSMNTEAFF

v_gene: TRBV19
j_gene: TRBJ2-3
abundance: NA
CDR3aa: CASSIDWGTSAQYF

v_gene: TRBV3-1/TRBV3-2
j_gene: TRBJ2-1
abundance: NA
CDR3aa: CASSQWGLAGVNEQFF

v_gene: TRBV4-2
j_gene: TRBJ2-3
abundance: NA
CDR3aa: CASSHAGTDTQYF

v_gene: TRBV11-2
j_gene: TRBJ1-2
abundance: many
CDR3aa: CASSPTTGTNYGYTF

v_gene: TRBV2
j_gene: TRBJ2-1
abundance: NA
CDR3aa: CASKGQGSEQFF

v_gene: TRBV10-3
j_gene: TRBJ1-5
abundance: NA
CDR3aa: CAISGQGDQPQHF

v_gene: TRBV6-5
j_gene: TRBJ1-1
abundance: NA
CDR3aa: CASSYDRVQNPKAFF

v_gene: TRBV6-5
j_gene: TRBJ1-1
abundance: NA
CDR3aa: CASSSGEGTEAFF

v_gene: TRBV6-5
j_gene: TRBJ1-2
abundance: NA
CDR3aa: CASGTGTKVGYTF

v_gene: TRBV9
j_gene: TRBJ1-1
abundance: NA
CDR3aa: CASSARLGTGSEAFF

v_gene: TRBV5-5
j_gene: TRBJ1-5
abundance: NA
CDR3aa: CASSFDRLQPQHF

v_gene: TRBV27
j_gene: TRBJ1-4
abundance: NA
CDR3aa: CASSYDRATNEKLFF

v_gene: TRBV28
j_gene: TRBJ2-7
abundance: NA
CDR3aa: CASSLATGPSYEQYF

v_gene: TRBV4-1
j_gene: TRBJ2-3
abundance: few
CDR3aa: CASSQDESAGVNTDTQYF

v_gene: TRBV6-5
j_gene: TRBJ1-2
abundance: NA
CDR3aa: CASRAAPNSNYGYTF

v_gene: TRBV4-1
j_gene: TRBJ1-4
abundance: NA
CDR3aa: CASSRAGTGEKLFF

v_gene: TRBV30
j_gene: TRBJ1-5
abundance: NA
CDR3aa: CAWSSGRDQPQHF

v_gene: TRBV6-5
j_gene: TRBJ1-5
abundance: once
CDR3aa: CASSPGQGYLQPQHF

v_gene: TRBV5-6
j_gene: TRBJ1-2
abundance: NA
CDR3aa: CASSFSPDSNYGYTF

v_gene: TRBV20-1
j_gene: TRBJ1-1
abundance: NA
CDR3aa: CSASNPGGENTEAFF

v_gene: TRBV4-2
j_gene: TRBJ2-2
abundance: NA
CDR3aa: CASSQSWDRGYTGELFF